Below are 20 T cell receptor beta chains sequenced from a single sample in a study of early T cells in non-severe SARS-CoV-2 infection. TCRdb redid the calling of the 5' RACE reads with MiXCR, one entry per CDR3 protein. The sample has 50,000 to 70,000 distinct CDR3 sequences; just under 15% are singletons. The specimen was whole blood, collected at baseline. The receptors derive from an adult who was a healthcare worker with PCR-confirmed SARS-CoV-2 infection or an uninfected control (not recorded which).

There are a few counts of this clonotype. This chain connects TRBV5-6 to TRBJ2-5; D is possibly TRBD1 (7 bases). The CDR3 runs 14 residues. Germline V gene lookup returns CDR1 SGHDT and CDR2 YYEEEE. V lost 4 bases and J lost 4, with 14 bases in between. In DNA form, the CDR3 reads TGTGCCAGCAGCCCGGGGGCAGGGGGAGAGACCCAGTACTTC. This sequence encodes CASSPGAGGETQYF.

This clonotype was seen only a few times. Relative to the germline gene, one junction end is altered; a read error may explain this. The chain links TRBV12-3 or TRBV12-4 to TRBJ2-2, with 9 bases that match TRBD2. The CDR3 has 16 amino acids. The CDR3 sequence is CASRLAGDIYSGELFF. The CDR3 nucleotides read TGTGCCAGCAGATTAGCGGGGGATATTTATTCCGGGGAGCTGTTTTTT.

This clonotype was detected many times. V is TRBV11-2 and J is TRBJ2-7; 10 positions agree with TRBD2. CDR1 is SGHAT, CDR2 FQNNGV, per germline. The CDR3 covers 16 residues. J gave up 2 bases and V 4 bases, and 8 bases lay outside the gene matches. CDR3 sequence reads: CASSWGGTSVTYEQYF. In DNA form, the CDR3 reads TGTGCCAGCAGCTGGGGCGGGACTAGCGTCACCTACGAGCAGTACTTC. The full variable domain, in which reference TRBV11-2 and TRBJ2-7 provide the parts outside the CDR3, is EAGVAQSPRYKIIEKRQSVAFWCNPISGHATLYWYQQILGQGPKLLIQFQNNGVVDDSQLPKDRFSAERLKGVDSTLKIQPAKLEDSAVYLCASSWGGTSVTYEQYFGPGTRLTVT.

This clonotype was observed many times. Mismatch with germline at one junction end may stem from a read error. The chain has TRBV7-7 and TRBJ2-2, with TRBD2 matching over 8 bases. The CDR3 has 18 residues. Germline-derived CDR1 and CDR2 are SSHAT and FNYEAQ (reference sequence). CDR3: CASSFGLGSGGNTGELFF. CDR3 nucleotide sequence: TGTGCTAGCAGCTTTGGCCTAGGGAGCGGGGGGAACACCGGGGAGCTGTTTTTT. The full variable domain, completed using reference TRBV7-7 and TRBJ2-2, is GAGVSQSPRYKVTKRGQDVTLRCDPISSHATLYWYQQALGQGPEFLTYFNYEAQPDKSGLPSDRFSAERPEGSISTLTIQRTEQRDSAMYRCASSFGLGSGGNTGELFFGEGSRLTVL.

In this sample, this clonotype turned up many times. This chain links TRBV6-6 with TRBJ2-7; 7 bases are shared with TRBD1. Per germline, CDR1 MNHNY and CDR2 SVGAGI (reference sequence). This CDR3 comprises 12 residues. Losses at the gene ends were 7 bases for V and 4 bases for J; bases not matched to a gene: 4. DNA for the CDR3: TGTGCCAGCACCACACAGGGGTACGAGCAGTACTTC. Translating gives CASTTQGYEQYF.

This clonotype was recorded a few times. This chain connects TRBV5-5 to TRBJ1-1; D unresolved. Germline V gene data show CDR1 as SGHKS and CDR2 as YYEKEE (reference sequence). V gave up 3 bases and J gave up 6 bases, with 18 bases separating them. The CDR3 loop spans 15 amino acids. This CDR3 is CASSWGGLGLPEAFF. The CDR3 DNA is TGTGCCAGCAGCTGGGGAGGGCTGGGGTTACCTGAAGCTTTCTTT.

This clonotype was counted at least ten times. V gene TRBV10-1 combines with J gene TRBJ1-6; D remains ambiguous. Trimming cost V 0 bases and J 7 bases, with 10 bases left between them. This CDR3 region has 15 residues. Germline loops: CDR1 WNHNN, CDR2 SYGVQD (reference sequence). This CDR3 reads CASSESEQRNSPLHF. The CDR3 nucleotides are TGCGCCAGCAGTGAGTCGGAACAGCGGAATTCACCCCTCCACTTT.

The sample holds a few counts of this clonotype. The chain is built from TRBV10-3 and TRBJ2-7; weak D call: TRBD1 (5 bases). Germline assignment: CDR1 ENHRY and CDR2 SYGVKD. The CDR3 is 12 amino acids. With 10 bases removed from V and 0 bases from J, the gap between germline ends came to 10 bases. CDR3 nucleotides: TGTGCCACATCGGACAACTCCTACGAGCAGTACTTC. Translated, it gives CATSDNSYEQYF.

The V call is TRBV28, the J call TRBJ1-2, with a tentative D call TRBD1 (5 bases). CDR1 and CDR2 (germline): MDHEN, SYDVKM. Trimming took off 3 bases at V and 1 base at J, with 9 bases between the two ends. This CDR3 has 14 residues. CDR3 coding DNA: TGTGCCAGCAGTTTTGGGGGGGATAACTATGGCTACACCTTC. Its protein is CASSFGGDNYGYTF.

This clonotype has a handful of counts. The genes are TRBV12-3 or TRBV12-4 and TRBJ2-7; D is perhaps TRBD1 or TRBD2 (5 bases each). V dropped 5 bases and J dropped 2 bases, with 10 bases sitting between them. The CDR3 runs 13 residues. The CDR3 region is CASSVRDAYEQYF. Here the CDR3 DNA reads TGTGCCAGCAGTGTCCGGGACGCCTACGAGCAGTACTTC.

This clonotype showed up just a few times. The chain combines TRBV7-7 with TRBJ2-1; the D gene is possibly TRBD2 (5 bases). Germline CDR1 is SSHAT and CDR2 is FNYEAQ (reference sequence). CDR3 length equals 13 residues. Trimming cost V 5 bases and J 6 bases, with 11 bases left between them. The CDR3 sequence: CASSALASNEQFF. The CDR3 region has the DNA TGTGCCAGCAGCGCATTAGCGTCCAATGAGCAGTTCTTC.

The J gene is TRBJ2-5, the V gene TRBV10-3; the match to TRBD1 covers 9 bases. This CDR3 has 14 residues. J lost 5 bases, V lost 11 bases, and 12 bases had no gene match. CDR1 and CDR2 from the germline V gene are ENHRY and SYGVKD. The CDR3 is CASTEGQGAETQYF. As DNA, the CDR3 is TGTGCCTCCACCGAGGGACAGGGTGCCGAGACCCAGTACTTC.

The chain joins TRBV20-1 to TRBJ2-2, with a possible D match to TRBD1 (5 bases). The length of the CDR3 is 16 residues. The V end was cut by 0 bases, the J end by 4 bases, with 15 bases between. The germline CDR1 and CDR2 sequences are DFQATT and SNEGSKA (reference sequence). CDR3 DNA: TGCAGTGCTAGAGATCGGACACGTCAGTCCACCGGGGAGCTGTTTTTT. It yields the protein CSARDRTRQSTGELFF.

This clonotype was recorded a few times. CDR3 nucleotides: TGTGCCAGCAGTAACAGGGGACACAGCACAGATACGCAGTATTTT. Its translation is CASSNRGHSTDTQYF. This chain uses TRBV27 with TRBJ2-3, with 7 positions matching TRBD1. Germline V gene sequence: CDR1 MNHEY, CDR2 SMNVEV (reference sequence). The CDR3 consists of 15 residues. The junction had 5 bases not matched to a gene; V was cut back by 5 bases and J by 0 bases.

The CDR3, as DNA: TGTGCCAGCAGCTTAGGGACCGCGCAAGAGGGGTACTACGAGCAGTACTTC. Its translation: CASSLGTAQEGYYEQYF. This chain links TRBV7-6 with TRBJ2-7; D might be TRBD1 or TRBD2, each matching 5 bases. V lost 1 base, J lost 3 bases, and 19 bases lay in between. The V gene's germline CDR1 is SGHVS and CDR2 FNYEAQ. The CDR3 consists of 17 residues. The whole variable domain, filled in from reference TRBV7-6 and TRBJ2-7, reads GAGVSQSPRYKVTKRGQDVALRCDPISGHVSLYWYRQALGQGPEFLTYFNYEAQQDKSGLPNDRFSAERPEGSISTLTIQRTEQRDSAMYRCASSLGTAQEGYYEQYFGPGTRLTVT.

The J gene is TRBJ1-5, the V gene TRBV12-3 or TRBV12-4, with D maybe TRBD1 (5 bases). The CDR3 loop spans 16 amino acids. The V end lost 3 bases, the J end lost 5 bases, and 17 bases lay between the germline ends. CDR3 bases: TGTGCCAGCAGTTTTGGGACGTCCGGAGGATATCAGCCCCAGCATTTT. This encodes CASSFGTSGGYQPQHF.

In its sample, this clonotype was seen a few times. The chain carries TRBV14 and TRBJ2-7; unclear D gene. Germline CDR1 SGHDN, CDR2 FVKESK. Trimming removed 0 bases at V and 2 bases at J, with 11 bases between. The CDR3 contains 15 residues. The CDR3 DNA reads TGTGCCAGCAGCCAAGATCGTTACAGTACCTACGAGCAGTACTTC. It codes for CASSQDRYSTYEQYF. The entire variable domain, with the rest obtained from reference TRBV14 and TRBJ2-7, is as follows: EAGVTQFPSHSVIEKGQTVTLRCDPISGHDNLYWYRRVMGKEIKFLLHFVKESKQDESGMPNNRFLAERTGGTYSTLKVQPAELEDSGVYFCASSQDRYSTYEQYFGPGTRLTVT.

The chain couples TRBV6-5 to TRBJ2-3; D gene ambiguous. The CDR3 is made up of 14 amino acids. CDR1 and CDR2 (germline): MNHEY, SVGAGI. The V gene lost 4 bases and the J gene lost 2 bases, with 10 bases spanning the gap. In DNA form, the CDR3 reads TGTGCCAGCAGTTTGTCAGTCTACACAGATACGCAGTATTTT. Protein: CASSLSVYTDTQYF.

This clonotype came up many times. The chain couples TRBV5-1 to TRBJ2-2, with 8 bases aligning to TRBD2. Per germline, CDR1 SGHRS and CDR2 YFSETQ. V shed 0 bases and J 3 bases; nucleotides not matched to a gene: 1. The CDR3 runs 15 residues. CDR3 amino acids: CASSLDGRDTGELFF. In DNA, the CDR3 is TGCGCCAGCAGCTTGGACGGGAGGGACACCGGGGAGCTGTTTTTT.

In its sample, this clonotype was seen a few times. V gene TRBV2 combines with J gene TRBJ2-7, with TRBD1 matching 10 bases. The CDR3 length is 15 residues. The junction had 2 bases not matched to a gene; V was cut back by 3 bases and J by 0 bases. Germline loops: CDR1 SNHLY, CDR2 FYNNEI. As DNA, the CDR3 is TGTGCCAGCAGTGAGAGGACAGGGGGCTCCTACGAGCAGTACTTC. It translates to CASSERTGGSYEQYF.